This T cell receptor beta chain was documented in a study of patients and donors after allogeneic stem cell transplantation. The table lists this clonotype with many counts. The CDR3 is 14 amino acids. Per germline, CDR1 DFQATT and CDR2 SNEGSKA (reference sequence). V lost 1 base and J lost 7; bases outside the gene matches: 9. Using its own MiXCR run on the RT-PCR reads, TCRdb lists one record per CDR3 protein. This sample has roughly 9,900 distinct CDR3 sequences, with approximately 6% found just once. This rearrangement joins TRBV20-1 to TRBJ1-2; 7 bases line up with TRBD1. The sequenced material came from blood, either unsorted or a sorted T cell fraction (not recorded which). This clonotype was obtained from a human donor who was either an allogeneic HSCT recipient or a stem cell or donor lymphocyte infusion donor (not recorded which). It is not recorded whose cells these are; they may come from a transplant donor. CDR3 nucleotides: TGCAGTGCTAGAGCTGGGGACAGCACGAGTGGCTACACCTTC. It translates to CSARAGDSTSGYTF.